One and the same sample provided the 4 T cell receptor beta chains below, sequenced in a study of long-term antiretroviral therapy in people with HIV. It was version v3.0 of the immunoSEQ assay that was run at survey level. The method was immunoSEQ multiplex PCR; TCRdb's version includes in-frame clones alone and lacks a portion of them. The repertoire holds about 18,000 clones, with under 85% as singletons. Sequenced material: unsorted PBMCs, taken 0.3 years after starting antiretroviral therapy. These receptors came from a woman aged 50 to 65 with HIV.

This clone was observed a single time. The CDR3 DNA reads as TGTGCCAGCAGCTCAATACAGGGTCTTAACTATGGCTACACCTTC. Translating gives CASSSIQGLNYGYTF. The chain recombines TRBV6-5 with TRBJ1-2, with a possible D match to TRBD1 (6 bases). The CDR3 covers 15 residues. Germline-derived CDR1 and CDR2 are MNHEY and SVGAGI. V was trimmed by 6 bases and J by 1 base, leaving 15 bases between them.

This clone appeared a single time. The chain combines TRBV27 with TRBJ1-4, with TRBD1 matching over 8 bases. Trimming cost V 5 bases and J 8 bases; bases outside gene matches: 7. The length of the CDR3 is 14 residues. CDR1 is MNHEY, CDR2 SMNVEV, per germline (reference sequence). CDR3 nucleotides: TGTGCCAGCAGTAGGACAGGGTCGCAGGAAAAACTGTTTTTT. It encodes CASSRTGSQEKLFF.

The chain carries TRBV5-3 and TRBJ2-1; 10 nucleotides align to TRBD2. TRBV5-3 is flagged as an ORF with uncertain function. V dropped 0 bases and J dropped 8; count of bases not matched to a gene: 5. The CDR3 contains 15 residues. CDR3 region: CARSLALAGMDEQFF. The CDR3 DNA follows: TGTGCCAGAAGCTTGGCACTAGCGGGGATGGATGAGCAGTTCTTC.

V is TRBV5-6 and J is TRBJ1-1; unclear D gene. CDR1 is SGHDT, CDR2 YYEEEE, per germline. Trimming cost V 4 bases and J 5 bases, with 15 bases left between them. CDR3 length equals 14 residues. The CDR3: CASSRGRWETEAFF. The CDR3 DNA reads TGTGCCAGCAGCCGCGGGAGGTGGGAGACTGAAGCTTTCTTT. Looking up the rest from reference TRBV5-6 and TRBJ1-1 gives the full variable domain: DAGVTQSPTHLIKTRGQQVTLRCSPKSGHDTVSWYQQALGQGPQFIFQYYEEEERQRGNFPDRFSGHQFPNYSSELNVNALLLGDSALYLCASSRGRWETEAFFGQGTRLTVV.